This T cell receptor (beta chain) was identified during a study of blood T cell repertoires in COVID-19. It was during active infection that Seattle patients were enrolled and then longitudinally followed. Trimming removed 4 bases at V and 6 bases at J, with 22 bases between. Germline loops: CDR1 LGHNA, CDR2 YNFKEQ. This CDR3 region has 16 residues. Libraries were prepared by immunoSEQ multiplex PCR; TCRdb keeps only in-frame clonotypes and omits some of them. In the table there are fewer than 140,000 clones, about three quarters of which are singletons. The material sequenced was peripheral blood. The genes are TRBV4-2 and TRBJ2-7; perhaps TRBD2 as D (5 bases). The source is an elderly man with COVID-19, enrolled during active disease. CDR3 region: CASSRREIQYGGEQYF. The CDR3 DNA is TGTGCCAGCAGCCGCCGTGAGATTCAATACGGAGGCGAGCAGTACTTC.